This entry features one T cell receptor beta chain sequence. Its antigen is still unknown. These data are taken from a study of cytomegalovirus exposure and HLA in healthy donors. Study-level findings and limits: Per a prior analysis, the majority of TCR beta V segments were productive roughly 87% or roughly 30% of the time.

The ends were cut back, 2 bases at V and 0 bases at J, with 11 bases in the middle. The germline gives CDR1 SGDLS, CDR2 YYNGEE. The length of the CDR3 is 15 residues. PCR employed 60 Vbeta and 13 Jbeta primers. Repertoires were generated with immunoSEQ multiplex PCR, while TCRdb's copy carries only in-frame clones and drops some. The data show 170,000 or so clones, with about 80% seen just once and 6% to 7.5% held by the top ten. Donors sampled were nominally healthy, though unrecorded immune exposures were likely. The source material was PBMCs. The receptor comes from a man aged 25 to 40 in good health and CMV-seropositive. This chain links TRBV9 with TRBJ1-2; D gene ambiguous. The CDR3 loop reads CASSVGDGPNYGYTF. CDR3 DNA: TGTGCCAGCAGCGTTGGAGACGGTCCTAACTATGGCTACACCTTC.